These 20 T cell receptor beta chains were sequenced from one sample in a study of tumor-infiltrating lymphocytes in primary liver carcinoma. TCR beta cDNA came from approximately 0.55 ug total RNA, primed with a constant-region primer. A slightly modified ARM-PCR protocol with three nested multiplex PCR rounds produced these TCR beta libraries. Both of the initial two PCR rounds ran for 10 cycles and employed TRBV1-TRBV30 forward primers alongside a C-beta reverse primer. TCRdb reanalysed the multiplex PCR reads using MiXCR and keeps one entry per CDR3 protein. The data contain 35,000 to 50,000 distinct CDR3 sequences, around 75% of them seen just once; the ten biggest clones take up about 37%. Scientists recovered RNA and DNA together from about 21-30 mg of unsorted bulk tissue. Sequencing was carried out using tumor-adjacent normal liver tissue. These receptors were obtained from a woman under 40 with primary liver carcinoma and hepatitis B virus infection.

Note on this clonotype: The junction departs from the called germline gene at one end, perhaps through a read error. The chain joins TRBV12-3 or TRBV12-4 to TRBJ1-6; 8 bases are a match to TRBD1. CDR3 length: 13 amino acids. CDR3: CTRSRQGHSPPHF. The CDR3 region has the DNA TGTACCCGCAGCCGACAGGGGCATTCACCCCCCCACTTT.

About this clonotype: One end of the junction does not line up with germline, which may come from a read error. The chain recombines TRBV6-5 with TRBJ1-4; D may be TRBD1 (6 bases). Germline V CDR1 and CDR2: MNHEY, SVGAGI. The CDR3 sequence is 15 residues long. The CDR3 spells CASSYGGATDEKLFF. DNA of the CDR3: TGTGCCAGCAGTTATGGGGGGGCAACTGATGAAAAACTGTTTTTT.

This clonotype was found many times. The rearrangement links TRBV10-3 to TRBJ1-1, with D perhaps matching TRBD1 (5 bases). Trimming removed 5 bases from V and 4 bases from J, with 17 bases in between. The CDR3 runs 15 residues. Per germline, CDR1 ENHRY and CDR2 SYGVKD. The CDR3 nucleotides read TGTGCCATCAGTCTTACTCCAGGGAGGGGCACTGAAGCTTTCTTT. It codes for CAISLTPGRGTEAFF.

As concerns this clonotype: Relative to the germline gene, one junction end is altered; a read error may explain this. V is TRBV5-4 and J is TRBJ2-1; D might be TRBD2 (6 bases). The CDR3 consists of 15 residues. Germline V gene data show CDR1 as SGHNT and CDR2 as YYREEE (reference sequence). CDR3 protein: CASSPEGGGLYEEFF. The CDR3 bases are TGTGCCAGCAGCCCAGAGGGAGGAGGCCTTTATGAGGAGTTCTTC.

The V call is TRBV29-1, the J call TRBJ2-1; a weak D match, TRBD2 (5 bases). V gave up 2 bases and J gave up 12 bases, with 20 bases separating them. The germline V gene has CDR1 SQVTM and CDR2 ANQGSEA. This CDR3 has 14 residues. CDR3 protein: CSVETSGGFYGQFF. The CDR3 DNA is TGCAGCGTTGAAACGTCTGGCGGGTTTTATGGGCAGTTCTTC.

This clonotype is classed as medium-sized. The chain employs TRBV6-1 and TRBJ2-1; no clear D. The V gene lost 2 bases and the J gene lost 3 bases, with 5 bases spanning the gap. This CDR3 region has 13 residues. CDR1 MNHNS and CDR2 SASEGT come from the germline V gene. This chain's CDR3 is CASSEKDYNEQFF. DNA of the CDR3: TGTGCCAGCAGTGAAAAGGACTACAATGAGCAGTTCTTC.

The rearrangement uses TRBV11-2 and TRBJ1-2; 7 bases match TRBD1. Germline V gene sequence: CDR1 SGHAT, CDR2 FQNNGV. The CDR3 sequence is 13 residues long. With 7 bases clipped from V and 7 bases from J, the junction kept 9 bases outside the gene matches. As DNA, the CDR3 is TGTGCCAGCACGCAGGGGGTGGGTGGTGGCTACACCTTC. The encoded protein is CASTQGVGGGYTF.

Comments on this clonotype: The junction departs from germline at one end; a sequencing error may be responsible. The V call is TRBV4-2, the J call TRBJ2-7; D is undetermined. CDR1 is LGHNA, CDR2 YNFKEQ, per germline. The CDR3 sequence is 17 residues long. The CDR3 nucleotides read TGTGTCAGCAGCCAAGAAGTCGGGCAATTCTACCCCTACGAGCAGTACTTC. Its protein product is CVSSQEVGQFYPYEQYF.

The genes are TRBV7-9 and TRBJ2-2; 11 positions match TRBD2. From germline, CDR1 is SEHNR and CDR2 FQNEAQ (reference sequence). This CDR3 contains 19 residues. The V segment lost 7 bases and the J segment 6 bases; nucleotides outside the gene matches: 19. DNA of the CDR3: TGTGCCAGCAACAAGAAGGGACTAGCGGCCCGAAGTGACGCCGGGGAGCTGTTTTTT. Its translation is CASNKKGLAARSDAGELFF.

To note about this clonotype: The junction differs from germline at one of its ends, possibly a read error. This chain connects TRBV7-8 to TRBJ1-2; D is perhaps TRBD1 (6 bases). In germline, CDR1 is SGHVS, CDR2 FQNEAQ. The CDR3 is made up of 14 amino acids. Here the CDR3 DNA reads TGTGCCAGCAGATCCGGCAGGGGATCCTATGACTACACCTTC. Translated: CASRSGRGSYDYTF.

The chain couples TRBV11-2 to TRBJ2-1; 7 positions match TRBD2. The CDR3 spans 16 residues. Germline V lookup: CDR1 SGHAT, CDR2 FQNNGV. CDR3 amino acids: CASSTSLTGGYNEQFF. CDR3 sequence (DNA): TGTGCTAGTAGCACCTCTCTAACGGGAGGATACAATGAGCAGTTCTTC. The whole variable domain, filled in from reference TRBV11-2 and TRBJ2-1, reads EAGVAQSPRYKIIEKRQSVAFWCNPISGHATLYWYQQILGQGPKLLIQFQNNGVVDDSQLPKDRFSAERLKGVDSTLKIQPAKLEDSAVYLCASSTSLTGGYNEQFFGPGTRLTVL.

Turning to this clonotype: A clone one base away is much larger, so this may be a read error. The CDR3 end shows no conserved phenylalanine or tryptophan, and so a read error is likely. V and J are TRBV6-4 and TRBJ1-5, with TRBD1 matching over 8 bases. This CDR3 has 14 amino acids. The germline gives CDR1 MRHNA, CDR2 SNTAGT. The J segment lost 6 bases and the V segment lost 6 bases, leaving 7 bases of the junction unmatched. CDR3 protein: CASSPTGEGQPQHL. The CDR3 DNA reads as TGTGCCAGCAGCCCGACAGGGGAGGGTCAGCCCCAGCATCTT.

In the case of this clonotype: Since a much larger clone is just one base distant, this may be a read error. The chain recombines TRBV13 with TRBJ2-7, with D uncertain. Trimming took off 5 bases at V and 3 bases at J, with 11 bases between the two ends. CDR1 is PRHDT and CDR2 is FYEKMQ in the germline V gene (reference sequence). The CDR3 consists of 13 residues. This CDR3 is CASSPPGVYEQYF. CDR3 DNA sequence: TGTGCCAGCAGCCCCCCCGGCGTCTACGAGCAGTACTTC.

For this clonotype: A read error may be the cause here, since a much bigger clone is one base away. V is TRBV28 and J is TRBJ2-5; D perhaps matches TRBD2 (6 bases). CDR3 size: 19 residues. Trimming cost V 7 bases and J 7 bases, with 34 bases left between them. CDR1 is MDHEN, CDR2 SYDVKM, per germline. The CDR3 region is CASTHLGTGGTMSGVTQYF. Written as DNA, the CDR3 is TGTGCCAGCACCCACCTCGGGACCGGGGGAACGATGTCCGGAGTGACCCAGTACTTC.

The chain has TRBV12-3 or TRBV12-4 and TRBJ2-1; possibly TRBD1 for D (7 bases). The CDR3 extends over 14 amino acids. For the CDR3, the DNA is TGTACTAGCAGCTTCGGAGGGACAGACAATGAGCAGTTCTTC. Translated: CTSSFGGTDNEQFF.

Regarding this clonotype: One junction end disagrees with the germline gene, perhaps due to a read error. V gene TRBV2 combines with J gene TRBJ2-1, with D possibly matching TRBD2 (6 bases). Germline loops: CDR1 SNHLY, CDR2 FYNNEI. The CDR3 has 12 amino acids. CDR3 sequence: CASRVGGNEKFF. In nucleotides, the CDR3 is TGTGCCAGCAGGGTGGGAGGCAATGAGAAGTTCTTC.

By share, this clonotype ranks as medium-sized. This chain joins TRBV11-2 and TRBJ2-5; D is perhaps TRBD1 or TRBD2 (7 bases each). The ends were cut back, 2 bases at V and 0 bases at J, with 16 bases in the middle. Germline V gives CDR1 SGHAT, CDR2 FQNNGV. The CDR3 runs 17 residues. In nucleotides, the CDR3 is TGTGCCAGCAGCTTAATTCCAGGGGGGGTTCACCAAGAGACCCAGTACTTC. Encoded protein: CASSLIPGGVHQETQYF.

In the case of this clonotype: At one end, the junction sequence differs from germline, possibly due to a read error. The rearrangement links TRBV4-1 to TRBJ2-7; D may be TRBD2 (7 bases). Germline values: CDR1 MGHRA, CDR2 YSYEKL. The length of the CDR3 is 17 residues. The CDR3 loop reads CARSQLPGGGVPYEPYF. The CDR3 region has the DNA TGCGCCCGCAGCCAACTTCCTGGAGGGGGGGTGCCCTACGAGCCGTACTTC.

As concerns this clonotype: The final CDR3 position lacks the conserved phenylalanine or tryptophan, pointing to a likely read error. This chain connects TRBV6-2 or TRBV6-3 to TRBJ2-7; D remains unclear. The germline V gene encodes CDR1 MNHEY and CDR2 SVGEGT. There are 14 residues in the CDR3. Here the CDR3 reads CASSYTTMAYEQYL. The CDR3 DNA reads TGTGCCAGTAGTTACACCACAATGGCCTACGAGCAGTACCTC.

This clonotype has only a few counts. This sequence joins TRBV6-6 and TRBJ2-6; 8 bases map to TRBD1. This CDR3 is built from 15 residues. J lost 5 bases, V lost 8 bases, and 8 bases had no gene match. CDR1 is MNHNY, CDR2 SVGAGI, per germline (reference sequence). The CDR3 is CASFLGQGRANVLTF. The CDR3 DNA reads as TGTGCCAGCTTCCTCGGACAGGGTAGGGCCAACGTCCTGACTTTC.